A selection of T cell receptor beta chains follows, all from one sample in a study of response to subunit inactivated influenza vaccine. TCRdb used MiXCR to reprocess the RT-PCR reads, holding one entry per CDR3 protein. The sample records some 200,000 distinct CDR3 sequences, about 12% being singletons. The same sample was also used in a study of T cells expressing NK-cell markers.

Sequencing was performed on CD8+ T cells sorted from PBMCs, taken 11 to 12 days after vaccination. The source of these receptors is a man in his fifties who received an inactivated influenza vaccine. The CDR3 runs from the conserved cysteine through the conserved F or W. The D gene is left open where the match is weak. A row's size may be missing; if present it is once, few, many or a size class.

v_call	d_call	j_call	clone_size	cdr3_nt	cdr3_aa
TRBV7-6	.	TRBJ1-3	.	TGTGCCAGCAGCTTAGGAACAGGATCTGGAAACACCATATATTTT	CASSLGTGSGNTIYF
TRBV12-3/TRBV12-4	.	TRBJ1-6	.	TGTGCCAGCCAACCAGGGAACTCACCCCTCCACTTT	CASQPGNSPLHF
TRBV3-1	TRBD2	TRBJ2-1	.	TGTGCCAGCAGCACGACTAGCGGGGGGCCCAGCTCCTACAATGAGCAGTTCTTC	CASSTTSGGPSSYNEQFF
TRBV3-1	.	TRBJ2-7	few	TGTGCCAGCAGCCAAGGCCTATCGGGAGTTTACGAGCAGTACTTC	CASSQGLSGVYEQYF
TRBV7-9	TRBD2	TRBJ2-3	many	TGTGCCAGCAGCTTAGGGACTAGCGGTCGCACAGATACGCAGTATTTT	CASSLGTSGRTDTQYF
TRBV25-1	.	TRBJ2-7	.	TGTGCCAGCGAGGGCTACTACGAGCAGTACTTC	CASEGYYEQYF
TRBV18	.	TRBJ1-1	many	TGTGCCAGCTCACTTGGACGGAACTTGAACACTGAAGCTTTCTTT	CASSLGRNLNTEAFF
TRBV29-1	.	TRBJ2-7	many	TGCAGCGTTGCAGGGCCTGGCGAGCAGTACTTC	CSVAGPGEQYF
TRBV27	.	TRBJ2-3	.	TGTGCCAGCGGTTATGACCGCGGGACAGATACGCAGTATTTT	CASGYDRGTDTQYF
TRBV2	.	TRBJ2-2	.	TGTGCCAGCAGGGCCACAGGCACCGGGGAGCTGTTTTTT	CASRATGTGELFF
TRBV19	.	TRBJ2-7	.	TGTGCCAGTAGTATCGGAACCGGGAGCCGCTACGAGCAGTACTTC	CASSIGTGSRYEQYF
TRBV5-1	.	TRBJ2-7	.	TGCGCCAGCAGCTCAACCGGGACTGGACCCTACGAGCAGTACTTC	CASSSTGTGPYEQYF
TRBV4-3	.	TRBJ1-4	many	TGCGCCAGCAGCCAAGATCCCGGGACAACTAATGAAAAACTGTTTTTT	CASSQDPGTTNEKLFF
TRBV6-5	.	TRBJ2-2	.	TGTGCCAGCAGTTACTCGTACAGGGACACCGGGGAGCTGTTTTTT	CASSYSYRDTGELFF
TRBV5-1	TRBD2	TRBJ2-5	few	TGCGCCAGCAGCGCTGGCCGGGGGACTAGCCTTACGGAGACCCAGTACTTC	CASSAGRGTSLTETQYF
TRBV12-3/TRBV12-4	.	TRBJ1-1	many	TGTGCCAGCAGTACGGGACACAACACTGAAGCTTTCTTT	CASSTGHNTEAFF
TRBV7-8	.	TRBJ2-2	few	TGTGCCAGCAGCCCGGGCGCCGCGGGCACCGGGGAGCTGTTTTTT	CASSPGAAGTGELFF
TRBV10-3	.	TRBJ2-1	few	TGTGCCATCAGTCACCCACGGCAGGGCTCCTACAATGAGCAGTTCTTC	CAISHPRQGSYNEQFF
TRBV7-8	TRBD1	TRBJ2-1	many	TGTGCCAGCAGCGCACCGAAGGACAGGGAACGCTTCTCCTACAATGAGCAGTTCTTC	CASSAPKDRERFSYNEQFF
TRBV4-1	.	TRBJ2-2	.	TGCGCCAGCAGCCAAGATCGACAGACTAACACCGGGGAGCTGTTTTTT	CASSQDRQTNTGELFF
TRBV24-1	TRBD1	TRBJ2-5	many	TGTGCCACCGGGACAGGAGAAGAGACCCAGTACTTC	CATGTGEETQYF
TRBV6-2/TRBV6-3	.	TRBJ1-3	few	TGTGCCAGCAGACAACCCGACGACAGCAGCTCTGGAAACACCATATATTTT	CASRQPDDSSSGNTIYF
TRBV6-1	TRBD2	TRBJ2-5	few	TGTGCCAGCAGTGTCGGACTAGCGGGGTACCAAGAGACCCAGTACTTC	CASSVGLAGYQETQYF
TRBV7-8	TRBD1	TRBJ2-7	.	TGTGCCAGCAGCTTCCGCCGGGACAGCATATTCGAGCAGTACTTC	CASSFRRDSIFEQYF
TRBV19	TRBD2	TRBJ2-2	few	TGTGCCAGTACCCGGACTAGCCCCGGGGAGCTGTTTTTT	CASTRTSPGELFF
TRBV4-3	.	TRBJ2-7	few	TGCGCCAGCAGCCAAGCTTTCACTTCCTACGAGCAGTACTTC	CASSQAFTSYEQYF
TRBV14	.	TRBJ2-1	.	TGTGCCAGCAGCCAAGTGACTAGTTCCCAGTTCTTC	CASSQVTSSQFF
TRBV6-2/TRBV6-3	TRBD1	TRBJ2-1	many	TGTGCCAGCAGGGGGGACAGGGGCTACAATGAGCAGTTCTTC	CASRGDRGYNEQFF
TRBV2	TRBD1	TRBJ1-2	.	TGTGCCAGCGGCCCGACCGGGACAGGGGGCGAGGGCTACACCTTC	CASGPTGTGGEGYTF
TRBV28	.	TRBJ1-2	many	TGTGCCAGCAGTTCCCTCACAGGGAACTATGGCTACACCTTC	CASSSLTGNYGYTF
TRBV9	.	TRBJ2-1	.	TGTGCCAGCAGCGTAGGCAGGGCGGATGAGCAGTTCTTC	CASSVGRADEQFF
TRBV6-2/TRBV6-3	.	TRBJ2-1	few	TGTGCCAGCAGTAAAGGCAATGAGCAGTTCTTC	CASSKGNEQFF
TRBV15	TRBD1	TRBJ1-2	few	TGTGCCACCAGCCAGGGGGAGGCCTATGGCTACACCTTC	CATSQGEAYGYTF
TRBV24-1	.	TRBJ2-1	.	TGTGCCACCAGTGCGAGGTGGGAGGAAGGAAAAGTCTTAACTAAGCAGTTCTTC	CATSARWEEGKVLTKQFF
TRBV5-1	.	TRBJ2-3	many	TGCGCCAGCAGCCTGGATCAGACAGATACGCAGTATTTT	CASSLDQTDTQYF
TRBV15	.	TRBJ2-5	.	TGTGCCACCAGCACTCCAGACTGGGGCGCCTCGGGGACCCAGTACTTC	CATSTPDWGASGTQYF
TRBV3-1	.	TRBJ2-5	.	TGTGCCAGCAGCCCAAGTATGTATCATCTAGAGACCCAGTACTTC	CASSPSMYHLETQYF
TRBV2	TRBD1	TRBJ2-5	.	TGTGCCAGCGGGCCCGGGACAGGGAATTGGGAGACCCAGTACTTC	CASGPGTGNWETQYF
TRBV5-6	.	TRBJ1-5	.	TGTGCCATCGGCCCCGGGGGGGCCAATCAGCCCCAGCATTTT	CAIGPGGANQPQHF
TRBV4-3	TRBD2	TRBJ2-3	once	TGCGCCAGCAGCCAAGTATTAGCGGGGGATAGCACAGATACGCAGTATTTT	CASSQVLAGDSTDTQYF
TRBV7-6	TRBD1	TRBJ2-2	.	TGTGCCAGCAGCCACGGGACAGGGAGCACCGGGGAGCTGTTTTTT	CASSHGTGSTGELFF
TRBV9	.	TRBJ2-3	.	TGTGCCAGCAGCGTAGGGCTCGCAGGGCCCAGCCCCACAGATACGCAGTATTTT	CASSVGLAGPSPTDTQYF
TRBV6-1	.	TRBJ2-3	few	TGTGCCAGCAGCGACAGGCTCACAGATACGCAGTATTTT	CASSDRLTDTQYF
TRBV6-2/TRBV6-3	.	TRBJ2-1	.	TGTGCCAGCAACGTACGGGGCGGCCGGGATGAGCAGTTCTTC	CASNVRGGRDEQFF
TRBV14	.	TRBJ2-5	many	TGTGCCAGCAGCCGCGTCCGTGCAGCCAAAGAGACCCAGTACTTC	CASSRVRAAKETQYF
TRBV4-3	.	TRBJ2-7	.	TGCGCCAGCAGCCAAGATTACGGGACATCGGGAGGATACGAGCAGTACTTC	CASSQDYGTSGGYEQYF
TRBV5-1	.	TRBJ2-7	few	TGCGCCAGCAGCTTGTCCGGCGGGATGAACGAGCAGTACTTC	CASSLSGGMNEQYF
TRBV2	.	TRBJ1-1	few	TGTGCCAGCAGCGCTTACCCCGGGCAGATGGTCAGAACTGAAGCTTTCTTT	CASSAYPGQMVRTEAFF
TRBV4-3	TRBD2	TRBJ2-3	.	TGCGCCAGCAGCTCGGGACTAGCGGGTCGCACAGATACGCAGTATTTT	CASSSGLAGRTDTQYF
TRBV29-1	TRBD1	TRBJ2-7	.	TGCAGCGTTGAAGACAAAACCAGGGGGAACACCTACGAGCAGTACTTC	CSVEDKTRGNTYEQYF
TRBV7-2	TRBD1	TRBJ2-1	.	TGTGCCAGCAGCCTTGGACAGGGTTTTATCAATGAGCAGTTCTTC	CASSLGQGFINEQFF
TRBV28	TRBD1	TRBJ2-3	many	TGTGCCAGCAGTCCAATTCTTCAGGGGGCATCAGATACGCAGTATTTT	CASSPILQGASDTQYF
TRBV6-2/TRBV6-3	.	TRBJ1-3	.	TGTGCCAGCAGTGTGGACAGCTCGGTTTACTCTGGAAACACCATATATTTT	CASSVDSSVYSGNTIYF
TRBV12-3/TRBV12-4	.	TRBJ1-2	.	TGTGCCAGCAGGGGACATCTTAACTATGGCTACACCTTC	CASRGHLNYGYTF
TRBV27	TRBD2	TRBJ2-3	few	TGTGCCAGCAGTCTAAGGACTAGCGGGTACACAGATACGCAGTATTTT	CASSLRTSGYTDTQYF